This T cell receptor beta chain is from a study of shared clonotypes between healthy human individuals. Study-wide background: Researchers assigned three CD4 naive, three CD4 memory, two CD8 naive and one CD8 memory plate to each donor. The study's findings and limits: Among the subsets, naive ones generally showed larger estimated richness than memory ones. Among a few donors, roughly 5% of naive CD4 clonotypes were found in common.

In the case of this clone: Its target is not known.

Nashville, Tennessee was home to all donors, each a Caucasian adult. The data were produced by immunoSEQ multiplex PCR, yet TCRdb's version contains in-frame clones alone and is incomplete. The sample lists 2 million to 2.5 million clones; about 90% were seen once. This CDR3 has 15 amino acids. V shed 3 bases and J shed 1 base, with 9 bases lying between them. Germline V gene lookup returns CDR1 SGHDN and CDR2 FVKESK. Source material: naive CD4+ T cells from PBMCs. Subset denoted: CD45RA+ positively selected. The chain couples TRBV14 to TRBJ1-4, with D possibly matching TRBD1 (6 bases). This clonotype was sampled from a man between 18 and 29 years old in good health. Some clones in this sample may be carry-over from other donors' samples. CDR3: CASSQKQGTNEKLFF. DNA of the CDR3: TGTGCCAGCAGCCAGAAACAGGGAACTAATGAAAAACTGTTTTTT.